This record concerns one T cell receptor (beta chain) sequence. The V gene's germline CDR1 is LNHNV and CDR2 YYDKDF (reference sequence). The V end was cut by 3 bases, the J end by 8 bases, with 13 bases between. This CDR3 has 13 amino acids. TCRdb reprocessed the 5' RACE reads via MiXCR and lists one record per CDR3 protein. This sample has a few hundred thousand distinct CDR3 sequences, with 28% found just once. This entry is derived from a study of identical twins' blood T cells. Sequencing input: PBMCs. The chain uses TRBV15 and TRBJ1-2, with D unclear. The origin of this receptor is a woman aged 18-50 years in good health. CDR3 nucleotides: TGTGCCACCAGCAGTTTCGCTCGGGGAGGCTACACCTTC. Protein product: CATSSFARGGYTF. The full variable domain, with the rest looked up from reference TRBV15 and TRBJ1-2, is DAMVIQNPRYQVTQFGKPVTLSCSQTLNHNVMYWYQQKSSQAPKLLFHYYDKDFNNEADTPDNFQSRRPNTSFCFLDIRSPGLGDTAMYLCATSSFARGGYTFGSGTRLTVV.